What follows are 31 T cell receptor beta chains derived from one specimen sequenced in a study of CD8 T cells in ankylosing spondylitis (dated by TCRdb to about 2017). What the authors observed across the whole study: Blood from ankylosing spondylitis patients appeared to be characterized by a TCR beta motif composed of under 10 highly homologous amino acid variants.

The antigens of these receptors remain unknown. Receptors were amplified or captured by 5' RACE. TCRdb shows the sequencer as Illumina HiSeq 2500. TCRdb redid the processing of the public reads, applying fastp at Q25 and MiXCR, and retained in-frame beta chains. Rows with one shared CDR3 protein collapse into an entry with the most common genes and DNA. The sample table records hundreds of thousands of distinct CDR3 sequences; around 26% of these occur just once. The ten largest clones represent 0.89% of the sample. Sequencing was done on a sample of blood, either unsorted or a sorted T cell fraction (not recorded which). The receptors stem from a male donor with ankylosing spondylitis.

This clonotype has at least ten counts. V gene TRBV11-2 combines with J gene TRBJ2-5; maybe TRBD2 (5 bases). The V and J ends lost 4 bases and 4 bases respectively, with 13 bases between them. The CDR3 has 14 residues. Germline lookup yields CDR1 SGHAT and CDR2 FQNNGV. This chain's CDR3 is CASSSGVAAETQYF. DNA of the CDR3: TGTGCCAGCAGCTCCGGGGTCGCAGCAGAGACCCAGTACTTC. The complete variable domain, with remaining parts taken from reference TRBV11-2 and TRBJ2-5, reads EAGVAQSPRYKIIEKRQSVAFWCNPISGHATLYWYQQILGQGPKLLIQFQNNGVVDDSQLPKDRFSAERLKGVDSTLKIQPAKLEDSAVYLCASSSGVAAETQYFGPGTRLLVL.

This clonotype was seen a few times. The CDR3 DNA sequence: TGTGCCAGCAGCTTAGGTACTGGAAACACCATATATTTT. It specifies CASSLGTGNTIYF. The rearrangement uses TRBV7-9 and TRBJ1-3, with D uncertain. CDR3 length equals 13 residues. V lost 1 base to trimming and J lost 2 bases, with 3 bases between them. Germline CDR1 SEHNR, CDR2 FQNEAQ (reference sequence).

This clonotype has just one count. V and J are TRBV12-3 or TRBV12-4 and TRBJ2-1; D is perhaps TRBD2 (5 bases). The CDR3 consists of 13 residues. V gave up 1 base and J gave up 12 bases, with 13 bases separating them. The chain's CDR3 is CASSLERLSGQFF. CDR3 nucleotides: TGTGCCAGCAGTTTAGAACGGCTCAGCGGGCAGTTCTTC.

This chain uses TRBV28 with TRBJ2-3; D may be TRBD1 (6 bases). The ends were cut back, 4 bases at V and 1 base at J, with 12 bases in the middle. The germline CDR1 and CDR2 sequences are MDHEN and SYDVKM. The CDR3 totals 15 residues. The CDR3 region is CASSWMQGRTDTQYF. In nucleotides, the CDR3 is TGTGCCAGCAGTTGGATGCAGGGGCGCACAGATACGCAGTATTTT.

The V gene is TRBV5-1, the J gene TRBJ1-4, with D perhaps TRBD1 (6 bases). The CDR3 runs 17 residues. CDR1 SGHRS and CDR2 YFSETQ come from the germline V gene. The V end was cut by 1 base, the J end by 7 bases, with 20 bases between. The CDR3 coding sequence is TGCGCCAGCAGCTTGTTTGGGGGGGGCGGATCGCGTGAAAAACTGTTTTTT. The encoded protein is CASSLFGGGGSREKLFF. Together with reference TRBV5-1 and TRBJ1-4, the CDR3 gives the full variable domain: KAGVTQTPRYLIKTRGQQVTLSCSPISGHRSVSWYQQTPGQGLQFLFEYFSETQRNKGNFPGRFSGRQFSNSRSEMNVSTLELGDSALYLCASSLFGGGGSREKLFFGSGTQLSVL.

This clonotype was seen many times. The CDR3 bases are TGTGCCAGCAGCTTTTTTGACCAAGAGACCCAGTACTTC. Translating it yields CASSFFDQETQYF. This sequence joins TRBV5-6 and TRBJ2-5; unclear D gene. The CDR3 extends over 13 amino acids. Germline V CDR1 and CDR2: SGHDT, YYEEEE. V lost 2 bases to trimming and J lost 0 bases, with 5 bases between them.

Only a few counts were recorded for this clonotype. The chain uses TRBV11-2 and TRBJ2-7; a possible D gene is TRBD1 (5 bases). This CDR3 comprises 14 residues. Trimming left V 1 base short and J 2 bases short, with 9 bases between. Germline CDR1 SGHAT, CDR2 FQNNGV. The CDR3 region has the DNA TGTGCCAGCAGCTTAGGGCTAGGGGCCTACGAGCAGTACGTC. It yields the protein CASSLGLGAYEQYV.

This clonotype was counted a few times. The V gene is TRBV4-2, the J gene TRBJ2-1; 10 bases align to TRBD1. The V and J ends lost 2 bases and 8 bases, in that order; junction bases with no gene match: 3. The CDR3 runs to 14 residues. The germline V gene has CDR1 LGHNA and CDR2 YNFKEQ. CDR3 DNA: TGTGCCAGCAGCCAACGCGACAGGGGGCATGAGCAGTTCTTC. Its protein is CASSQRDRGHEQFF.

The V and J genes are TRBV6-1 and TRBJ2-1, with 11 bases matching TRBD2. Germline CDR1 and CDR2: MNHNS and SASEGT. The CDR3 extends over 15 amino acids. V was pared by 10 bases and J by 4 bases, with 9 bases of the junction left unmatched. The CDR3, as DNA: TGTGCCATCGAAAGTAGCGGGAGGGCGTACAATGAGCAGTTCTTC. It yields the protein CAIESSGRAYNEQFF.

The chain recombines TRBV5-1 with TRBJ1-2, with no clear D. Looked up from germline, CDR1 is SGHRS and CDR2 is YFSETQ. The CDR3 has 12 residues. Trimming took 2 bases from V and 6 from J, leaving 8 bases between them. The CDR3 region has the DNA TGCGCCAGCAGCTTATTCGAGGATGGCTACACCTTC. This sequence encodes CASSLFEDGYTF.

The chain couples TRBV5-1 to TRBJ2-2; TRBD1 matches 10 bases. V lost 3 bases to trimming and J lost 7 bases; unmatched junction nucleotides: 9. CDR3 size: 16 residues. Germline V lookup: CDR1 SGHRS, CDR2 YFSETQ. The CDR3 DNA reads TGCGCCAGCAGCTCCAGACAGGGGGCGCGGTACGGGGAGCTGTTTTTT. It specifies CASSSRQGARYGELFF.

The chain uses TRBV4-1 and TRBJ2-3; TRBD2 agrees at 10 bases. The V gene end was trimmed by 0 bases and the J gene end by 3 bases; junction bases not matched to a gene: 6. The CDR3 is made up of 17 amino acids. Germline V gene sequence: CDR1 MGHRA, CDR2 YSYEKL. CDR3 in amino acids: CASSQEGTSGMTDTQYF. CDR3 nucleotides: TGCGCCAGCAGCCAAGAGGGAACTAGCGGGATGACAGATACGCAGTATTTT.

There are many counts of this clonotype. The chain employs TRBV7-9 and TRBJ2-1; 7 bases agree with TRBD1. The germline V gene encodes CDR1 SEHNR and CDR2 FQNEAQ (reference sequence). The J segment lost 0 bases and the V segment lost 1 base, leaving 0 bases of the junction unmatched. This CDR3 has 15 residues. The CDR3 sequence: CASSLGDSSYNEQFF. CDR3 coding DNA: TGTGCCAGCAGCTTAGGGGACAGCTCCTACAATGAGCAGTTCTTC.

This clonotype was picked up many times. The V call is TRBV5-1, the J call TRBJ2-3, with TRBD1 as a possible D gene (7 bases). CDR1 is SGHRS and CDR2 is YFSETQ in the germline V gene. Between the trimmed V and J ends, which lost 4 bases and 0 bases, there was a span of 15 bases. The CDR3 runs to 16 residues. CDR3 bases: TGCGCCAGCAGCCCCACAGGGGACTCTAGCACAGATACGCAGTATTTT. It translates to CASSPTGDSSTDTQYF.

The DNA of the CDR3 is TGCAGCGTTGAATCGGCAGGGAGTAAGCCCTACGAGCAGTACGTC. This sequence encodes CSVESAGSKPYEQYV. The chain uses TRBV29-1 and TRBJ2-7, with D perhaps assigned TRBD1 or TRBD2 (5 bases each). The CDR3 has 15 amino acids. Trimming removed 2 bases at V and 2 bases at J, with 16 bases between. The germline V gene has CDR1 SQVTM and CDR2 ANQGSEA.

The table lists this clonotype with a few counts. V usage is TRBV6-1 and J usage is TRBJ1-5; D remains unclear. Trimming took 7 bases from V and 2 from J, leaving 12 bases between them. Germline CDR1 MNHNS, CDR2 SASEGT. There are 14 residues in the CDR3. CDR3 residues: CASTLGVGNQPQHF. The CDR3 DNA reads TGTGCCAGCACCCTCGGAGTGGGCAATCAGCCCCAGCATTTT.

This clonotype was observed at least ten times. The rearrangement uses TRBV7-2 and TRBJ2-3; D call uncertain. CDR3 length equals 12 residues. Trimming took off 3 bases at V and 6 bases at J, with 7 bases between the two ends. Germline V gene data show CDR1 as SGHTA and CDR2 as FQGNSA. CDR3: CASSFSADTQYF. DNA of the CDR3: TGTGCCAGCAGCTTTTCTGCGGATACGCAGTATTTT. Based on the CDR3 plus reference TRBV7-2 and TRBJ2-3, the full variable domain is GAGVSQSPSNKVTEKGKDVELRCDPISGHTALYWYRQSLGQGLEFLIYFQGNSAPDKSGLPSDRFSAERTGGSVSTLTIQRTQQEDSAVYLCASSFSADTQYFGPGTRLTVL.

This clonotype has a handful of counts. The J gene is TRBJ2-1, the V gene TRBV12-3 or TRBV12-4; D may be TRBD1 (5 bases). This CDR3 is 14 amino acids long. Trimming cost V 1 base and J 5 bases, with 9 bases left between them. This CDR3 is CASSLEVRDNEQFF. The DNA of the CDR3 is TGTGCCAGCAGTTTAGAGGTCAGGGACAATGAGCAGTTCTTC.

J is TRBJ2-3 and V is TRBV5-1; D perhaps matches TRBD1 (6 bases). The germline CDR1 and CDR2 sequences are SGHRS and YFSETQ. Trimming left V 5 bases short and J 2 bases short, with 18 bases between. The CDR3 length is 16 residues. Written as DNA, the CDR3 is TGCGCCAGCAGACCCGACCCCACAGGGATCACAGATACGCAGTATTTT. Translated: CASRPDPTGITDTQYF.

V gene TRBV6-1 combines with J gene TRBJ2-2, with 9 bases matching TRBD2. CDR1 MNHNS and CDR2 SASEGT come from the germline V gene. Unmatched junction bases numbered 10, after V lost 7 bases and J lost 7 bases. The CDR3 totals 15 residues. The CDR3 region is CASNLSGSRHGELFF. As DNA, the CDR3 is TGTGCCAGCAATCTTAGCGGGAGTCGTCACGGGGAGCTGTTTTTT.

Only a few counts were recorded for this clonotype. The CDR3 DNA follows: TGTGCCAGCAGCTTACGGATTAGCGGGAGAGGTGGAACAGATACGCAGTATTTT. Translation gives CASSLRISGRGGTDTQYF. The gene calls are TRBV11-2 and TRBJ2-3; 9 bases fit TRBD2. The CDR3 sequence is 18 residues long. The V gene's germline CDR1 is SGHAT and CDR2 FQNNGV. V trimming: 2 bases; J trimming: 3 bases; junction bases outside the gene matches: 12.

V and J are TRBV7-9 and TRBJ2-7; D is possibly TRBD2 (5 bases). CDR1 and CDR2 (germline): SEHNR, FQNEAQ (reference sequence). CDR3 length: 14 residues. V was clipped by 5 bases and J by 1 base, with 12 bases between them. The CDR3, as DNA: TGTGCCAGCAGCGTCGGACTCGGGTCCTACGAGCAGTACTTC. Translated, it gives CASSVGLGSYEQYF.

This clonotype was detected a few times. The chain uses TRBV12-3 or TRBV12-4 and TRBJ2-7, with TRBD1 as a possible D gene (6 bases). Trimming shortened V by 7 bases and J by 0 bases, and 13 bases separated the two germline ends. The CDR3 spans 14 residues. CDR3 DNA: TGTGCCAGCAAAGGGGGAACCGGCTCCTACGAGCAGTACTTC. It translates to CASKGGTGSYEQYF.

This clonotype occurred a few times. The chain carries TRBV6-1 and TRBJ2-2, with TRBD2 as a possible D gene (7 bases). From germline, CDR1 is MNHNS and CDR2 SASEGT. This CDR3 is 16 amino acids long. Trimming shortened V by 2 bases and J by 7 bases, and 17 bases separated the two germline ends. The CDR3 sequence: CASSEYSGGEIGELFF. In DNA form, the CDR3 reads TGTGCCAGCAGTGAATATTCGGGGGGCGAAATCGGGGAGCTGTTTTTT.

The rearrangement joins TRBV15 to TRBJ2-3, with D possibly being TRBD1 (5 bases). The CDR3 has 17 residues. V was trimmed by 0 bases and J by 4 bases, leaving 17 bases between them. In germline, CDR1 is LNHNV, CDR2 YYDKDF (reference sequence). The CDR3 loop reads CATSRDRMAGNPDTQYF. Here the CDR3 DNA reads TGTGCCACCAGCAGAGATAGGATGGCAGGGAATCCAGATACGCAGTATTTT.

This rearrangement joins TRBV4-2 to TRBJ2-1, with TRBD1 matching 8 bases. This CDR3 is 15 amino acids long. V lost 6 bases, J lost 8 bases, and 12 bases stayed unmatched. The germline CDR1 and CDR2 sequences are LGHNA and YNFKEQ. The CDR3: CASSLGQGNRDEQFF. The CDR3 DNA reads TGTGCCAGCAGTCTCGGACAGGGAAACCGGGATGAGCAGTTCTTC.

The CDR3 is CASSIDSLNTEAFF. The DNA for the CDR3 is TGTGCCAGCTCGATAGACAGCTTGAACACTGAAGCTTTCTTT. The V call is TRBV18, the J call TRBJ1-1, with D perhaps TRBD1 (5 bases). V shed 6 bases and J shed 0 bases, with 11 bases lying between them. Germline assignment: CDR1 KGHSH and CDR2 LQKENI. This CDR3 is built from 14 residues. Full variable domain (rest looked up from reference TRBV18 and TRBJ1-1): NAGVMQNPRHLVRRRGQEARLRCSPMKGHSHVYWYRQLPEEGLKFMVYLQKENIIDESGMPKERFSAEFPKEGPSILRIQQVVRGDSAAYFCASSIDSLNTEAFFGQGTRLTVV.

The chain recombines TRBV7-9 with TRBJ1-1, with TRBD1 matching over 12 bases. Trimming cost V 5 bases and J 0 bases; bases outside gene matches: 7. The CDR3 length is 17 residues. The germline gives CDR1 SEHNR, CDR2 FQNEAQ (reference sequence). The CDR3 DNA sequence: TGTGCCAGCAGCCGGCGACGGGACAGGGGGCTGAACACTGAAGCTTTCTTT. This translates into CASSRRRDRGLNTEAFF.

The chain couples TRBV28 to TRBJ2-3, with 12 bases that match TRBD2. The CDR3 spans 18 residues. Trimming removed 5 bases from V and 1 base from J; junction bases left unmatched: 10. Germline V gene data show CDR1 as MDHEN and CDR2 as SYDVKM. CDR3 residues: CASSPWTSGKGGTDTQYF. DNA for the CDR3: TGTGCCAGCAGTCCTTGGACTAGCGGGAAAGGAGGCACAGATACGCAGTATTTT.

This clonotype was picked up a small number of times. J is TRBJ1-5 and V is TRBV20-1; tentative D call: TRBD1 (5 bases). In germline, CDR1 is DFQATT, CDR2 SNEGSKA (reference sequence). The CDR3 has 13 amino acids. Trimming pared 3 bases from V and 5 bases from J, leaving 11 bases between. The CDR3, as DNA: TGCAGTGCTAGGATGGACACATATCAGCCCCAGCATTTT. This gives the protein CSARMDTYQPQHF.

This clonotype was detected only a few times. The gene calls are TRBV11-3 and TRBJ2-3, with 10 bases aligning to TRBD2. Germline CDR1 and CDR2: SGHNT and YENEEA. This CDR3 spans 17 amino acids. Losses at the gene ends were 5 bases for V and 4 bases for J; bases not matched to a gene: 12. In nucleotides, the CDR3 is TGTGCCAGCAGCCTAACCGGGGTAGCGGGAGGACCAGATACGCAGTATTTT. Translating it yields CASSLTGVAGGPDTQYF.